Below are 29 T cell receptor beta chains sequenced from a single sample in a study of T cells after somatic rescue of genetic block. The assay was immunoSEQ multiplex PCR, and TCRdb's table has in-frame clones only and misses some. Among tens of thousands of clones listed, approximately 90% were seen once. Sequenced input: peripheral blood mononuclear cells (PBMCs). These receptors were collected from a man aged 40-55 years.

The CDR3 coding sequence is TGTGCCAGCAGGACAGGGGGATGGGCCAACGTCCTGACTTTC. Its translation is CASRTGGWANVLTF. The rearrangement uses TRBV28 and TRBJ2-6; 9 nucleotides agree with TRBD1. This CDR3 region has 14 residues. V gave up 6 bases and J gave up 5 bases; unmatched junction bases: 2. CDR1 and CDR2 from the germline V gene are MDHEN and SYDVKM.

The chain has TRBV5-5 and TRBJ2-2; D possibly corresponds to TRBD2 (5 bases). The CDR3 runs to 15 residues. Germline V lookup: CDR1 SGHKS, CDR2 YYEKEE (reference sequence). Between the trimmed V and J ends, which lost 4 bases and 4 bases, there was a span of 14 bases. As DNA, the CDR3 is TGTGCCAGCAGCCCGGACCCGGCGGGCACCGGGGAGCTGTTTTTT. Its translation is CASSPDPAGTGELFF.

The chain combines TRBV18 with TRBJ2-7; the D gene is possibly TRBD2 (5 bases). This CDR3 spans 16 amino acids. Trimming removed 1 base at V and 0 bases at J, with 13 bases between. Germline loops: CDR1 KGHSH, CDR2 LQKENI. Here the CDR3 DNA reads TGTGCCAGCTCACCACTGGAGGCCAAATACTCCTACGAGCAGTACTTC. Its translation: CASSPLEAKYSYEQYF.

This chain's CDR3 is CASSLVGTSGRAGEQYF. DNA for the CDR3: TGTGCCAGCAGCTTAGTGGGGACTAGCGGGAGGGCGGGCGAGCAGTACTTC. The genes are TRBV7-2 and TRBJ2-7; 16 positions agree with TRBD2. V lost 1 base to trimming and J lost 6 bases; unmatched junction nucleotides: 6. The V gene's germline CDR1 is SGHTA and CDR2 FQGNSA. The CDR3 loop spans 17 amino acids.

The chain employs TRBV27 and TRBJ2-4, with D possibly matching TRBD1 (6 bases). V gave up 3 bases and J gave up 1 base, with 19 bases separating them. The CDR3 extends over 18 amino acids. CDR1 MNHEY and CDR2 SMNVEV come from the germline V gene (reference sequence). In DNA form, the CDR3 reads TGTGCCAGCAGTTTTCCACTAGGACAGCCCTACGCCAAAAACATTCAGTACTTC. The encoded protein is CASSFPLGQPYAKNIQYF.

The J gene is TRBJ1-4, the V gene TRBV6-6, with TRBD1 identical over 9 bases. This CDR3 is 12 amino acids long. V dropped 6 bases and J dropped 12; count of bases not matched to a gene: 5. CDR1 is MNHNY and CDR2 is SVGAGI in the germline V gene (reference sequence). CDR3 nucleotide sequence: TGTGCCAGCAGACTCGACAGGGGGGAACTGTTTTTT. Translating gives CASRLDRGELFF.

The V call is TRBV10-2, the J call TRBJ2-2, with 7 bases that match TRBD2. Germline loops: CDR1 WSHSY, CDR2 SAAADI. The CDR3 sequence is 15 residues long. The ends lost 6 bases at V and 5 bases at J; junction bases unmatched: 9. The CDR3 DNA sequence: TGCGCCAGCAGAAGTCCAGCGGGAAATACCGGGGAGCTGTTTTTT. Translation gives CASRSPAGNTGELFF.

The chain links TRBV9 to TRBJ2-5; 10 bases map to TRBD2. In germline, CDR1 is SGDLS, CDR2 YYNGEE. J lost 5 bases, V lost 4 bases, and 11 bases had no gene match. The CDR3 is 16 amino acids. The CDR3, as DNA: TGTGCCAGCAGCCAAGGCGCTAGCGGGGGTATGGAGACCCAGTACTTC. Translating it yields CASSQGASGGMETQYF.

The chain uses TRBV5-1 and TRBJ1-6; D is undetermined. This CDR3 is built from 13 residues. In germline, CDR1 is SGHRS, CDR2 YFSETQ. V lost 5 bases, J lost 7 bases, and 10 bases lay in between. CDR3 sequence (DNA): TGCGCCAGCAGGTCCAACCTGAATTCACCCCTCCACTTT. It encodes CASRSNLNSPLHF.

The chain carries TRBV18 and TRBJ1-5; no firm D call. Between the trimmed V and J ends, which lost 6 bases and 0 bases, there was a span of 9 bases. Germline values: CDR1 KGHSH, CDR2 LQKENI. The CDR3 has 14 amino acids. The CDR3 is CASSSTHSNQPQHF. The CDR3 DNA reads TGTGCCAGCTCTTCCACCCATAGCAATCAGCCCCAGCATTTT. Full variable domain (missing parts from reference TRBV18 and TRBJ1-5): NAGVMQNPRHLVRRRGQEARLRCSPMKGHSHVYWYRQLPEEGLKFMVYLQKENIIDESGMPKERFSAEFPKEGPSILRIQQVVRGDSAAYFCASSSTHSNQPQHFGDGTRLSIL.

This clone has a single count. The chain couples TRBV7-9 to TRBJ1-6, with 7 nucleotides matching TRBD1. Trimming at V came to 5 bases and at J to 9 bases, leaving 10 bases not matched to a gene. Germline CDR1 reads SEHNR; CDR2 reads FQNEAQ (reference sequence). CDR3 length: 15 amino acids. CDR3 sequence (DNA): TGTGCCAGCAGCACCCAACAGGGGATAGGTTCACCCCTCCACTTT. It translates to CASSTQQGIGSPLHF.

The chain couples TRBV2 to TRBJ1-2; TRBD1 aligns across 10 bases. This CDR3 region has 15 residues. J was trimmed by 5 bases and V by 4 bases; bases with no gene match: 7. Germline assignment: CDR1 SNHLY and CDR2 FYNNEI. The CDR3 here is CASSGDRGLYYGYTF. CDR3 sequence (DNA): TGTGCCAGCAGTGGTGACAGGGGGCTTTATTATGGCTACACCTTC.

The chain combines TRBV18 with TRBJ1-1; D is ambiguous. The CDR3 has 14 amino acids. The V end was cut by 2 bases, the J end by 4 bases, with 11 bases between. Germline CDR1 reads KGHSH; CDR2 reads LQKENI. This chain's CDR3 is CASSPGVRITEAFF. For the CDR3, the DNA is TGTGCCAGCTCACCAGGGGTTAGGATCACTGAAGCTTTCTTT.

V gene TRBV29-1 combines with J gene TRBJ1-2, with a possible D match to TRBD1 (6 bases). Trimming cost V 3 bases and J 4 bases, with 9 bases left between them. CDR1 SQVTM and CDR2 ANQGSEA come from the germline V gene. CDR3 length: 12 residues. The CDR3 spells CSVEGARYGYTF. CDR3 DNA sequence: TGCAGCGTTGAGGGGGCGCGCTATGGCTACACCTTC.

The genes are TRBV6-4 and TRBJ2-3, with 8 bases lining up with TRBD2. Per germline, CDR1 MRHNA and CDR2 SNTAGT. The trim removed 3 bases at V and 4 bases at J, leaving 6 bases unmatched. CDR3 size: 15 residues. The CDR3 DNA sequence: TGTGCCAGCAGTGAGTCTCATAGCGGGGCAGATACGCAGTATTTT. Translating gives CASSESHSGADTQYF.

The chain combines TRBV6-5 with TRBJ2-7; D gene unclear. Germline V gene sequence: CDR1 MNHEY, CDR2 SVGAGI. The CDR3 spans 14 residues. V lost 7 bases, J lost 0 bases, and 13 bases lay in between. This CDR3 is CASKPDGSSYEQYF. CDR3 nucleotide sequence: TGTGCCAGCAAGCCCGACGGTTCCTCCTACGAGCAGTACTTC.

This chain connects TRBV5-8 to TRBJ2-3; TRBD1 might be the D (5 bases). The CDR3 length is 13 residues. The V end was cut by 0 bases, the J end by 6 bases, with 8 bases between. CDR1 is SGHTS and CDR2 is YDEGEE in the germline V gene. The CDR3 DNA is TGTGCCAGCAGCTTGGCCTACAGGGATACGCAGTATTTT. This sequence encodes CASSLAYRDTQYF.

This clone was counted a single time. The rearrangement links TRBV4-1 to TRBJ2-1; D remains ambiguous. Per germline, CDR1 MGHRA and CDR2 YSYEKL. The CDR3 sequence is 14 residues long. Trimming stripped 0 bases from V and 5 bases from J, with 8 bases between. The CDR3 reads CASSQDAANNEQFF. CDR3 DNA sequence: TGCGCCAGCAGCCAAGATGCGGCTAACAATGAGCAGTTCTTC.

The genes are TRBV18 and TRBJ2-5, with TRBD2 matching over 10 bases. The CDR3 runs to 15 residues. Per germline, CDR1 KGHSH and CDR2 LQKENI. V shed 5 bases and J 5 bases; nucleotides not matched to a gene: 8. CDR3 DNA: TGTGCCAGCTCAAATACGGGACTAGCGATCGAGACCCAGTACTTC. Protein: CASSNTGLAIETQYF.

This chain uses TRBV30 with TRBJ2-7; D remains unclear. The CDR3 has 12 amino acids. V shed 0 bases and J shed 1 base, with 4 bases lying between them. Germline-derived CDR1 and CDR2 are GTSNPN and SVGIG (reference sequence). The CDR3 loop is CAWSVGSYEQYF. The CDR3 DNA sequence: TGTGCCTGGAGTGTAGGATCCTACGAGCAGTACTTC.

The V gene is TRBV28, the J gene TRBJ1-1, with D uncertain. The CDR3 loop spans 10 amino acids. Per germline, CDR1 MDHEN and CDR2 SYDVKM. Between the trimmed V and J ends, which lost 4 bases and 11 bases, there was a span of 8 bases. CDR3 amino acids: CASSSLLAFF. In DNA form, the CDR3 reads TGTGCCAGCAGTTCGTTACTTGCTTTCTTT.

CDR3 DNA: TGTGCCAGCAGCTTAGACAGGGCCCCCTACGAGCAGTACTTC. Residues: CASSLDRAPYEQYF. The V gene is TRBV7-9, the J gene TRBJ2-7; TRBD1 is a possible D gene (6 bases). The CDR3 length is 14 residues. Trimming shortened V by 1 base and J by 2 bases, and 9 bases separated the two germline ends. Germline V gene sequence: CDR1 SEHNR, CDR2 FQNEAQ (reference sequence).

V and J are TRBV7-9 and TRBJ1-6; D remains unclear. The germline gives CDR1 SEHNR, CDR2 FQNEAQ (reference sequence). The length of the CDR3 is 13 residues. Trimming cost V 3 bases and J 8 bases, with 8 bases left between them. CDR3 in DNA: TGTGCCAGCAGCTTCTCTCTGGATTCACCCCTCCACTTT. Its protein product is CASSFSLDSPLHF.

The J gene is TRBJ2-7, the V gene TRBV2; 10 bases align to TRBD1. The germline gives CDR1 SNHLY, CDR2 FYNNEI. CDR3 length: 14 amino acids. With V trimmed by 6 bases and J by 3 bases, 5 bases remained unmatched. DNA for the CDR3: TGTGCCAGCAGGGCCGGGACAGGGGACTACGAGCAGTACTTC. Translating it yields CASRAGTGDYEQYF.

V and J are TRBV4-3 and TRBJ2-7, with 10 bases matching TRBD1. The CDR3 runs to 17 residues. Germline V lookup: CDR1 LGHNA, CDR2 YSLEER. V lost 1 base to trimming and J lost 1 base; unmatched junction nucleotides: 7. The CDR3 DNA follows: TGCGCCAGCAGCCAAGCTGTTTGGGACAGGGGTTCCTACGAGCAGTACTTC. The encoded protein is CASSQAVWDRGSYEQYF.

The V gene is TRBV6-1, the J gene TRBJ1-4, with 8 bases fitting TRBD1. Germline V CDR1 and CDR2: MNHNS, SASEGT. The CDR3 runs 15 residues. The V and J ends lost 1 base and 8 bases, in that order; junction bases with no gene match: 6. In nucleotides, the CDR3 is TGTGCCAGCAGTGAAGTGTTTACAGGGGGGGAAAAACTGTTTTTT. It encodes CASSEVFTGGEKLFF.

CDR3 loop: CASSLDGMNTEAFF. In nucleotides, the CDR3 is TGTGCCAGCAGCTTAGACGGGATGAACACTGAAGCTTTCTTT. The V gene is TRBV7-2, the J gene TRBJ1-1; D is unresolved. The CDR3 is made up of 14 amino acids. V gave up 1 base and J gave up 0 bases, with 6 bases separating them. Looked up from germline, CDR1 is SGHTA and CDR2 is FQGNSA.

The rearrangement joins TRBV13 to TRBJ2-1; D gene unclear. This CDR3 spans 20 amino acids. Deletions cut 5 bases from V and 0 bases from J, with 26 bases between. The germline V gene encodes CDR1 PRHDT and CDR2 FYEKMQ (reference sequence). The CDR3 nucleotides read TGTGCCAGCAGCCCGACCGTGTTGCGGCCGGACGAGAGCTCCTACAATGAGCAGTTCTTC. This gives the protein CASSPTVLRPDESSYNEQFF.

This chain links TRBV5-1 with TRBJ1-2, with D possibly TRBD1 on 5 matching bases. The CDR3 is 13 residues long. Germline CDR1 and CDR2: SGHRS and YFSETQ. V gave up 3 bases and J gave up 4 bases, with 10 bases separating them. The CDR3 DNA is TGCGCCAGCAGCTCCGGGACTCCCTATGGCTACACCTTC. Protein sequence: CASSSGTPYGYTF.